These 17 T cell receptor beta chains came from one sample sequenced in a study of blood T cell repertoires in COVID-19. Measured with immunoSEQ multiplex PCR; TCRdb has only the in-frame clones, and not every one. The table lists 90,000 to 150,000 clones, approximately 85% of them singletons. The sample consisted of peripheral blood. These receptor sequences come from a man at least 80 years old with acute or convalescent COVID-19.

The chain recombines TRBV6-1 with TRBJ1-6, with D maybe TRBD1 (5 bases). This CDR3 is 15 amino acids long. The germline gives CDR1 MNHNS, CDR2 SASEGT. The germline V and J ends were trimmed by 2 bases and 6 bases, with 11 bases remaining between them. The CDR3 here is CASSESSGPNSPLHF. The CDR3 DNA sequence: TGTGCCAGCAGTGAATCGTCAGGGCCTAATTCACCCCTCCACTTT.

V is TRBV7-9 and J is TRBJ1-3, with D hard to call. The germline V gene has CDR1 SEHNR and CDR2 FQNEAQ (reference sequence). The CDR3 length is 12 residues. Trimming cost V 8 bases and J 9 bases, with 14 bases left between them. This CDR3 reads CASPRVLGTIYF. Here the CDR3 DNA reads TGTGCCAGCCCGAGGGTCCTAGGCACCATATATTTT.

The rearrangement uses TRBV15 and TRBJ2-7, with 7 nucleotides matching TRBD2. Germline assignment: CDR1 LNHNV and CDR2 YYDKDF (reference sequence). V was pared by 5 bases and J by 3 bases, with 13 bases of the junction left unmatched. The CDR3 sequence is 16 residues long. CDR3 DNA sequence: TGTGCCACCAGCTCCGACCAGCGGGACTCCGACTACGAGCAGTACTTC. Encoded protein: CATSSDQRDSDYEQYF. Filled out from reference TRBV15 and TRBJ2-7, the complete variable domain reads DAMVIQNPRYQVTQFGKPVTLSCSQTLNHNVMYWYQQKSSQAPKLLFHYYDKDFNNEADTPDNFQSRRPNTSFCFLDIRSPGLGDTAMYLCATSSDQRDSDYEQYFGPGTRLTVT.

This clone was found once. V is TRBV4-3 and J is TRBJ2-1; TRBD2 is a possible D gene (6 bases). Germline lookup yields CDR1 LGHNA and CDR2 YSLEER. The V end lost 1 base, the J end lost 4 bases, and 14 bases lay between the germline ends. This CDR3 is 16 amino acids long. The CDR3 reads CASSQAPSAKYNEQFF. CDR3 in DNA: TGCGCCAGCAGCCAAGCTCCTAGCGCAAAGTACAATGAGCAGTTCTTC.

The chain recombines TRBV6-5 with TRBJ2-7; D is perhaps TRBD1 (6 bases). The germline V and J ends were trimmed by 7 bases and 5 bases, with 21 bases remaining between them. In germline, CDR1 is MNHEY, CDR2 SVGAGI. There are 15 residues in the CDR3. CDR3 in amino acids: CASTLGTISGNEQYF. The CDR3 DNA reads TGTGCCAGCACCCTTGGGACAATCTCTGGGAACGAGCAGTACTTC.

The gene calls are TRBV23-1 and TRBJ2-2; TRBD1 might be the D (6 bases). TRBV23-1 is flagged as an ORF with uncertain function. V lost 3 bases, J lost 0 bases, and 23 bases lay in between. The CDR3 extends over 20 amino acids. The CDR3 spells CASSHWVGQSTFSNTGELFF. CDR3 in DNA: TGCGCCAGCAGTCACTGGGTCGGACAGAGCACTTTTTCGAACACCGGGGAGCTGTTTTTT.

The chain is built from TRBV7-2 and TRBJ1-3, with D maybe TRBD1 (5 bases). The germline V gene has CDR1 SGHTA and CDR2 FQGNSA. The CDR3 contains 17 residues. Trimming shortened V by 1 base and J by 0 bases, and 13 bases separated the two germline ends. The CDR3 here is CASSLVRVGGSGNTIYF. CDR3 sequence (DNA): TGTGCCAGCAGCTTAGTCCGCGTGGGGGGCTCTGGAAACACCATATATTTT.

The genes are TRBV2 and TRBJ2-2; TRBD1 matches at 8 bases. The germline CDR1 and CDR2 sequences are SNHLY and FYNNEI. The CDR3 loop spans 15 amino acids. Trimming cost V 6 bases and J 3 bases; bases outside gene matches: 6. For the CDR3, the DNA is TGTGCCAGCAGAGCTGGACAGGGATACACCGGGGAGCTGTTTTTT. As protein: CASRAGQGYTGELFF.

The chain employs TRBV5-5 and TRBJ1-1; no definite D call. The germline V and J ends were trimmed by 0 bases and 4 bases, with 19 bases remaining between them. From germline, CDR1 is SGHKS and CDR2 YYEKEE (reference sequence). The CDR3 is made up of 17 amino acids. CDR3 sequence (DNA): TGTGCCAGCAGCTTGGGCTCCCGGGGAAAGATGGGCACTGAAGCTTTCTTT. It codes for CASSLGSRGKMGTEAFF.

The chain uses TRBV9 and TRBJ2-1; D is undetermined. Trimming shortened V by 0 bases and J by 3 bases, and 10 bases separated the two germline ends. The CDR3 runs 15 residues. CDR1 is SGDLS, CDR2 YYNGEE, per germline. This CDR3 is CASSVVSNNYNEQFF. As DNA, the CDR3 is TGTGCCAGCAGCGTAGTATCAAACAACTACAATGAGCAGTTCTTC.

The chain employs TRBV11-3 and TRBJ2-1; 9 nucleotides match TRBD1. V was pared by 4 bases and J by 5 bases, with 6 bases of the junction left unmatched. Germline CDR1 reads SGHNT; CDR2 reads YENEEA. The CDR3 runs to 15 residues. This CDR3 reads CASSSPGQGDNEQFF. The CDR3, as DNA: TGTGCCAGCAGCTCACCGGGACAGGGAGACAATGAGCAGTTCTTC.

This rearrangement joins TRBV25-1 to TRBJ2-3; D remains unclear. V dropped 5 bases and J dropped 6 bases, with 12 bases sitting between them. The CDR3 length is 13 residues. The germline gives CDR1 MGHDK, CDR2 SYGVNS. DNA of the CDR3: TGTGCCAGCAGTCCCAGACTCTCGGATACGCAGTATTTT. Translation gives CASSPRLSDTQYF. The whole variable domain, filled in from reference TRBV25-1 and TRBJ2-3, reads EADIYQTPRYLVIGTGKKITLECSQTMGHDKMYWYQQDPGMELHLIHYSYGVNSTEKGDLSSESTVSRIRTEHFPLTLESARPSHTSQYLCASSPRLSDTQYFGPGTRLTVL.

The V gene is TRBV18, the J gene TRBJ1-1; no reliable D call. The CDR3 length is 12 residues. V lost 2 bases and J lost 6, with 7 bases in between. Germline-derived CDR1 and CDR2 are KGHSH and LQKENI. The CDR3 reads CASSPDSAEAFF. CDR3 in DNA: TGTGCCAGCTCACCAGACTCCGCTGAAGCTTTCTTT.

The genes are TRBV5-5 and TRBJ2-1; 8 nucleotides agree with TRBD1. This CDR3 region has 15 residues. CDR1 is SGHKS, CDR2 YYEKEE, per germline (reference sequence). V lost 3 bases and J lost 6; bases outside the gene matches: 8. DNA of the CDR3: TGTGCCAGCAGCTCCGGGACAGGTCTCACCAATGAGCAGTTCTTC. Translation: CASSSGTGLTNEQFF.

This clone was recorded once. The CDR3 DNA is TGTGCCAGCAGCCAAGGCTTGGGGCGCGATGGCTACACCTTC. It is translated as CASSQGLGRDGYTF. This rearrangement joins TRBV3-1 (or the pseudogene TRBV3-2) to TRBJ1-2, with a tentative D call TRBD1 (5 bases). This CDR3 spans 14 amino acids. The germline gives CDR1 LGHDT, CDR2 YNNKEL (reference sequence). Trimming shortened V by 1 base and J by 6 bases, and 12 bases separated the two germline ends.

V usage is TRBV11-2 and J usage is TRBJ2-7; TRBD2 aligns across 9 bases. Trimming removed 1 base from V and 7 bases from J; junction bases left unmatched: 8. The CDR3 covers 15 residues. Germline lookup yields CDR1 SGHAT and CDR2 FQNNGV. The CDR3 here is CASSLAPGLAGEQYF. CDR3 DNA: TGTGCCAGCAGCTTAGCACCGGGACTAGCTGGGGAGCAGTACTTC.

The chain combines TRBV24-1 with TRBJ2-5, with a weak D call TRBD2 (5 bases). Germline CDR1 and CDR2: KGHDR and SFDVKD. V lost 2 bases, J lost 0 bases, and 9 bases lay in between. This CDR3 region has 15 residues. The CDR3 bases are TGTGCCACCAGTGATTCCCAGGACTACCAAGAGACCCAGTACTTC. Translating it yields CATSDSQDYQETQYF.